This T cell receptor beta chain was documented in a study of cytomegalovirus exposure and HLA in healthy donors. The study's findings and limits: Clonal expansion was found to be greater in HLA-associated TCR beta chains than in equally common others in a later analysis.

The CDR3 spans 16 residues. The germline CDR1 and CDR2 sequences are LNHDA and SQIVND (reference sequence). Trimming cost V 5 bases and J 3 bases, with 19 bases left between them. There were likely unrecorded immune exposures, though donors were nominally healthy when sampled. Notes on this clone: Its antigen is as yet unknown.

Researchers ran the PCR with 60 Vbeta and 13 Jbeta primers. Using immunoSEQ multiplex PCR, the repertoire was profiled, and TCRdb retains in-frame clones only, with some absent. The table lists some 220,000 clones, about 80% of them singletons, with more than 0.45% in the top ten. This sequence originates from a woman aged 40 to 50 in good health and CMV-seronegative. Input material: PBMCs. The chain joins TRBV19 to TRBJ1-1; D call uncertain. CDR3 amino acids: CASSPWAVMGDTEAFF. Here the CDR3 DNA reads TGTGCCAGTAGTCCTTGGGCAGTGATGGGAGACACTGAAGCTTTCTTT.